This T cell receptor beta chain was recovered during a study of blood T cell repertoires in COVID-19. In the study overall: T cells, B-cell-depleted T cells, or PBMCs provided the cDNA or gDNA that served as material.

V was trimmed by 6 bases and J by 1 base, leaving 9 bases between them. There are 13 residues in the CDR3. Germline CDR1 MNHEY, CDR2 SVGAGI. Profiling relied on immunoSEQ multiplex PCR, and the TCRdb table lists in-frame clones only, not all of them. The sample yields approximately 230,000 clones, roughly 80% seen once. The V and J genes are TRBV6-5 and TRBJ1-2; D unresolved. This TCR was sampled from a woman aged 40 to 49 with active or convalescent COVID-19. Sequenced material: peripheral blood. For the CDR3, the DNA is TGTGCCAGCAGCCACCTCTATAACTATGGCTACACCTTC. It translates to CASSHLYNYGYTF.